A selection of T cell receptor beta chains follows, all from one sample in a study of blood T cell repertoires in COVID-19. Produced via immunoSEQ multiplex PCR; TCRdb's table is partial and in-frame only. Of approximately 100,000 clones in the sample, 70% to 80% were seen once. Sequencing was done on a sample of peripheral blood. All receptors come from a man between 65 and 85 years old with acute or convalescent COVID-19. Each CDR3 is given with its conserved first and last residue. Each record gives: V gene, J gene, D gene, clone size, CDR3 DNA, CDR3 protein. D genes are given only for firm matches. Clone size appears in some rows only: once, few, many, or a class for an expanded clone.

v_gene: TRBV11-3; j_gene: TRBJ2-3; d_gene: .; abundance: .; CDR3nt: TGTGCCAGCAGCTCACCGGGACAACTAACCACCGATACGCAGTATTTT; CDR3aa: CASSSPGQLTTDTQYF
v_gene: TRBV12-3/TRBV12-4; j_gene: TRBJ1-2; d_gene: TRBD1; abundance: .; CDR3nt: TGTGCCAGCAGCCTACAGGGGGCGCAAGGCTACACCTTC; CDR3aa: CASSLQGAQGYTF
v_gene: TRBV6-6; j_gene: TRBJ1-3; d_gene: TRBD1; abundance: few; CDR3nt: TGTGCCAGCAGTTCGGGACAGTCAGGAAACACCATATATTTT; CDR3aa: CASSSGQSGNTIYF
v_gene: TRBV30; j_gene: TRBJ2-5; d_gene: .; abundance: once; CDR3nt: TGTGCCTGGAGCTTCCCGGCAGGGCGTTCAGAGACCCAGTACTTC; CDR3aa: CAWSFPAGRSETQYF
v_gene: TRBV2; j_gene: TRBJ2-6; d_gene: TRBD2; abundance: once; CDR3nt: TGTGCCAGCAGTGAACGGGGGGTGCTCTCTGGGGCCAACGTCCTGACTTTC; CDR3aa: CASSERGVLSGANVLTF
v_gene: TRBV7-3; j_gene: TRBJ2-5; d_gene: .; abundance: .; CDR3nt: TGTGCCAGCAGCCAGGGTCCAGAGACCCAGTACTTC; CDR3aa: CASSQGPETQYF
v_gene: TRBV7-2; j_gene: TRBJ2-3; d_gene: TRBD1; abundance: .; CDR3nt: TGTGCCAGCAGCTTTCGACAGGGGGCGTCGGATACGCAGTATTTT; CDR3aa: CASSFRQGASDTQYF
v_gene: TRBV25-1; j_gene: TRBJ2-1; d_gene: TRBD2; abundance: .; CDR3nt: TGTGCCAGCAGTGAAAAGAGCGTGCGGGAGGCCCAATTCTTC; CDR3aa: CASSEKSVREAQFF
v_gene: TRBV3-1/TRBV3-2; j_gene: TRBJ1-1; d_gene: TRBD1; abundance: .; CDR3nt: TGTGCCAGCAGCCCGCTACAGGGGGCCGGGGGTTCCACTGAAGCTTTCTTT; CDR3aa: CASSPLQGAGGSTEAFF
v_gene: TRBV6-2/TRBV6-3; j_gene: TRBJ1-1; d_gene: .; abundance: once; CDR3nt: TGTGCCAGCAGTTACCCCCGCGTGGAGGGGTACTCAGCTTTCTTT; CDR3aa: CASSYPRVEGYSAFF
v_gene: TRBV11-2; j_gene: TRBJ2-3; d_gene: .; abundance: .; CDR3nt: TGTGCCAGCAGCTTAGCCAGCGGAGAAGCAGATACGCAGTATTTT; CDR3aa: CASSLASGEADTQYF
v_gene: TRBV7-2; j_gene: TRBJ2-1; d_gene: TRBD1; abundance: .; CDR3nt: TGTGCCAGCAGCTTCGGACAGGGGTACAATGAGCAGTTCTTC; CDR3aa: CASSFGQGYNEQFF
v_gene: TRBV19; j_gene: TRBJ1-4; d_gene: .; abundance: once; CDR3nt: TGTGCCAGTAAGGGAGGTACCGAGGGGTGGAATGAAAAACTGTTTTTT; CDR3aa: CASKGGTEGWNEKLFF
v_gene: TRBV5-6; j_gene: TRBJ1-3; d_gene: TRBD1; abundance: .; CDR3nt: TGTGCCAGCAGCCGGACAGGTGGTGACACCATATATTTT; CDR3aa: CASSRTGGDTIYF
v_gene: TRBV29-1; j_gene: TRBJ2-1; d_gene: .; abundance: .; CDR3nt: TGCAGCGCCAAGCCAGGGGCCAATGAGCAGTTCTTC; CDR3aa: CSAKPGANEQFF
v_gene: TRBV18; j_gene: TRBJ1-2; d_gene: .; abundance: .; CDR3nt: TGTGCCAGCTCACCACTGGGCGGGGGAGGCGAGAACTATGGCTACACCTTC; CDR3aa: CASSPLGGGGENYGYTF
v_gene: TRBV7-6; j_gene: TRBJ1-2; d_gene: .; abundance: once; CDR3nt: TGTGCCAGCAGCTCGACACCCACCTATGGCTACACCTTC; CDR3aa: CASSSTPTYGYTF